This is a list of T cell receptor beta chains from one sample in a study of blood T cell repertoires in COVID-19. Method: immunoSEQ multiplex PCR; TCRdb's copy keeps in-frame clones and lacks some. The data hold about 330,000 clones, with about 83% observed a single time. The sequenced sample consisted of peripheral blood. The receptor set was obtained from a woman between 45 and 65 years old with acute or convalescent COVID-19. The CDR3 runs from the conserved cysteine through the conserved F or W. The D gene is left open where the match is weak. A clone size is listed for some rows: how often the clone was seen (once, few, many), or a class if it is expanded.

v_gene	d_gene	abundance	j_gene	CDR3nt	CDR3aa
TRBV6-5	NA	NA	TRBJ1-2	TGTGCCAGCAGCCCCAATACAGGGAACCCCTATAGCTACACCTTC	CASSPNTGNPYSYTF
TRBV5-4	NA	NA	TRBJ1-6	TGTGCCAGCGAGGAGCCAGGGGCAGCCCTCCACTTT	CASEEPGAALHF
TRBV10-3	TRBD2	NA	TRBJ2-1	TGTGCCATCAGTGAATCTGCGGGGGGAGGCAATGAGCAGTTCTTC	CAISESAGGGNEQFF
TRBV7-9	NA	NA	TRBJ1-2	TGTGCCAGCAGCCCCCCGGGGTCGAACTATGGCTACACCTTC	CASSPPGSNYGYTF
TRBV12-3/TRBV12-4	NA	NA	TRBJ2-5	TGTGCCAGCAGTTTACAGGTCCAAGAGACCCAGTACTTC	CASSLQVQETQYF
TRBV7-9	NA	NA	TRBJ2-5	TGTGCCAGCAGCTTTAGACGGCTGGACTCTCAAGAGACCCAGTACTTC	CASSFRRLDSQETQYF
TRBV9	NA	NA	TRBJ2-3	TGTGCCAGCAGCGTAGCCCTCGGGACTCCTAGCACAGATACGCAGTATTTT	CASSVALGTPSTDTQYF
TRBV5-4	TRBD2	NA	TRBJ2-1	TGTGCCAGCAGCTGGGGGAGCGGGAGCACCTACAATGAGCAGTTCTTC	CASSWGSGSTYNEQFF
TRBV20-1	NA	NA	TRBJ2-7	TGCAGTGCTAGCCAGGATCGGGGGCAGTACTTC	CSASQDRGQYF
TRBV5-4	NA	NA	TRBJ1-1	TGTGCCAGCAGCTTGGGCGCGGCCTCGAACACTGAAGCTTTCTTT	CASSLGAASNTEAFF
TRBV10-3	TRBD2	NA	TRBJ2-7	TGTGCCATCAGTGATGGGACTAGCTCCTACGAGCAGTACTTC	CAISDGTSSYEQYF
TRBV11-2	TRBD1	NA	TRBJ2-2	TGTGCCAGCAGCTGGGTACAGGGGAGAGGCACCGGGGAGCTGTTTTTT	CASSWVQGRGTGELFF
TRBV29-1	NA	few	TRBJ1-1	TGCAGCGTTATCCCTCCGAACACTGAAGCTTTCTTT	CSVIPPNTEAFF
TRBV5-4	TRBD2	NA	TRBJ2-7	TGTGCCAGCAGCTTGGCCGGTGGACTAGCGGGATGGGGCGCCTACGAGCAGTACTTC	CASSLAGGLAGWGAYEQYF
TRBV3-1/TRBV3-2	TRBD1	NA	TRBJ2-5	TGTGCCAGCAGCCTTCGGACAGGGTCCCAAGAGACCCAGTACTTC	CASSLRTGSQETQYF
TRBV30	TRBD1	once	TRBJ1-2	TGTGCCTGGACGCAGGACAGGGCCTATGGCTACACCTTC	CAWTQDRAYGYTF
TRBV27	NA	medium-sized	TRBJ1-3	TGTGCCAGCAGTTTTTCAGGTGACAGAAACACCATATATTTT	CASSFSGDRNTIYF
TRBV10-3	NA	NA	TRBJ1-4	TGTGCCATCAAAGACAGGCTTGGGGAAGAAAAACTGTTTTTT	CAIKDRLGEEKLFF